One sample yielded the 20 T cell receptor beta chains listed below, sequenced in a study of long-term antiretroviral therapy in people with HIV. They ran version v3.0 of the immunoSEQ assay at survey level. Measured with immunoSEQ multiplex PCR; TCRdb has only the in-frame clones, and not every one. The sample consists of approximately 24,000 clones, more than 75% of them appearing once. Specimen: unsorted PBMCs, collected 4.4 years after starting antiretroviral therapy. The receptors were sampled from a man aged 25-45 years with HIV.

This clone was detected only once. This chain connects TRBV19 to TRBJ2-7; D possibly corresponds to TRBD1 (6 bases). The V end lost 5 bases, the J end lost 3 bases, and 20 bases lay between the germline ends. The length of the CDR3 is 16 residues. Germline assignment: CDR1 LNHDA and CDR2 SQIVND (reference sequence). This chain's CDR3 is CASSDRSRDTYYEQYF. The CDR3 bases are TGTGCCAGTAGTGATAGGTCCCGGGACACCTACTACGAGCAGTACTTC.

This clone was recorded only once. This chain uses TRBV19 with TRBJ2-2; D is undetermined. The CDR3 length is 11 residues. Trimming took 8 bases from V and 6 from J, leaving 7 bases between them. Germline V gene data show CDR1 as LNHDA and CDR2 as SQIVND (reference sequence). The CDR3 nucleotides read TGTGCCAGTTCGGCTCCCGGGGAGCTGTTTTTT. Translation: CASSAPGELFF.

V and J are TRBV6-1 and TRBJ1-1; D may be TRBD1 (5 bases). V was cut by 5 bases and J by 7 bases, with 11 bases left in between. This CDR3 region has 12 residues. Germline V CDR1 and CDR2: MNHNS, SASEGT. The CDR3 DNA sequence: TGTGCCAGCAGTAGGGGATCTCGTGAAGCTTTCTTT. Residues: CASSRGSREAFF.

The rearrangement uses TRBV9 and TRBJ2-1; 9 nucleotides agree with TRBD2. Germline CDR1 reads SGDLS; CDR2 reads YYNGEE. V shed 0 bases and J 7 bases; nucleotides not matched to a gene: 11. This CDR3 has 17 residues. As DNA, the CDR3 is TGTGCCAGCAGCGTAGGTAACGCGGGAGGGTCGTTGAATGAGCAGTTCTTC. It is translated as CASSVGNAGGSLNEQFF.

V gene TRBV10-3 combines with J gene TRBJ1-2; TRBD1 matches 8 bases. Germline loops: CDR1 ENHRY, CDR2 SYGVKD. The CDR3 runs to 15 residues. Losses at the gene ends were 4 bases for V and 4 bases for J; bases not matched to a gene: 8. The CDR3 here is CAISGPGQEIYGYTF. In DNA form, the CDR3 reads TGTGCCATCAGTGGGCCGGGACAGGAGATCTATGGCTACACCTTC.

This sequence joins TRBV11-2 and TRBJ1-5; D gene uncertain. V was trimmed by 7 bases and J by 5 bases, leaving 18 bases between them. This CDR3 contains 15 residues. Germline CDR1 SGHAT, CDR2 FQNNGV. The CDR3 reads CASKKGTTTDQPQHF. In DNA, the CDR3 is TGTGCCAGCAAGAAGGGAACGACTACCGATCAGCCCCAGCATTTT. Drawing the rest from reference TRBV11-2 and TRBJ1-5, the complete variable domain is EAGVAQSPRYKIIEKRQSVAFWCNPISGHATLYWYQQILGQGPKLLIQFQNNGVVDDSQLPKDRFSAERLKGVDSTLKIQPAKLEDSAVYLCASKKGTTTDQPQHFGDGTRLSIL.

This clone was seen only a few times. The chain joins TRBV4-1 to TRBJ1-2, with 10 bases lining up with TRBD1. CDR3 length equals 16 residues. Germline CDR1 and CDR2: MGHRA and YSYEKL. V trimming: 3 bases; J trimming: 5 bases; junction bases outside the gene matches: 9. The CDR3, as DNA: TGCGCCAGCAGCCAGGGCGACAGGGGGCGCCGGTATGGCTACACCTTC. As protein: CASSQGDRGRRYGYTF.

The V gene is TRBV18, the J gene TRBJ2-2; no firm D call. The CDR3 has 14 amino acids. V shed 3 bases and J shed 1 base, with 6 bases lying between them. The germline V gene encodes CDR1 KGHSH and CDR2 LQKENI. CDR3 nucleotides: TGTGCCAGCTCACCCGAGCGGAACACCGGGGAGCTGTTTTTT. Its protein product is CASSPERNTGELFF.

The chain uses TRBV19 and TRBJ1-2; 8 bases are shared with TRBD1. With V trimmed by 3 bases and J by 4 bases, 7 bases remained unmatched. This CDR3 is built from 15 residues. CDR1 and CDR2 from the germline V gene are LNHDA and SQIVND (reference sequence). In nucleotides, the CDR3 is TGTGCCAGTAGTATGTTTGGGGACAGGTCCTATGGCTACACCTTC. Translated: CASSMFGDRSYGYTF.

The chain is built from TRBV5-1 and TRBJ2-1; no reliable D call. The CDR3 runs 14 residues. V was cut by 4 bases and J by 3 bases, with 11 bases left in between. From germline, CDR1 is SGHRS and CDR2 YFSETQ. The DNA of the CDR3 is TGCGCCAGCAGCACCGAGCCCCTCTACAATGAGCAGTTCTTC. Amino acids: CASSTEPLYNEQFF.

V usage is TRBV6-1 and J usage is TRBJ2-7, with 7 bases that match TRBD1. Trimming cost V 10 bases and J 4 bases; bases outside gene matches: 4. From germline, CDR1 is MNHNS and CDR2 SASEGT. The CDR3 covers 11 residues. The CDR3 sequence: CAITDRYEQYF. As DNA, the CDR3 is TGTGCCATCACGGACAGGTACGAGCAGTACTTC.

In DNA, the CDR3 is TGTGCCAGCACCGCCCGGGACAGGGATCAGCCCCAGCATTTT. Translating gives CASTARDRDQPQHF. This chain connects TRBV6-1 to TRBJ1-5, with 9 bases lining up with TRBD1. The V and J ends lost 7 bases and 5 bases, in that order; junction bases with no gene match: 6. From germline, CDR1 is MNHNS and CDR2 SASEGT. The CDR3 extends over 14 amino acids.

This sequence joins TRBV6-1 and TRBJ2-1, with unresolved D. Germline CDR1 is MNHNS and CDR2 is SASEGT. The CDR3 has 14 residues. V lost 2 bases to trimming and J lost 8 bases, with 13 bases between them. CDR3 protein: CASSEQAGRDEQFF. CDR3 nucleotide sequence: TGTGCCAGCAGTGAACAGGCCGGACGGGATGAGCAGTTCTTC.

This rearrangement joins TRBV28 to TRBJ1-6; 9 positions agree with TRBD1. V lost 6 bases to trimming and J lost 5 bases; unmatched junction nucleotides: 5. Germline V CDR1 and CDR2: MDHEN, SYDVKM. This CDR3 spans 15 amino acids. CDR3: CASSVGTGNNSPLHF. CDR3 nucleotides: TGTGCCAGCAGCGTCGGGACAGGGAATAATTCACCCCTCCACTTT.

The genes are TRBV10-3 and TRBJ1-1, with no clear D. The CDR3 is made up of 14 amino acids. Germline assignment: CDR1 ENHRY and CDR2 SYGVKD. V lost 6 bases and J lost 0, with 11 bases in between. The CDR3 coding sequence is TGTGCCATCAGGGAGACCGGGCTGAACACTGAAGCTTTCTTT. This encodes CAIRETGLNTEAFF.

The chain recombines TRBV5-5 with TRBJ1-1; D is unclear. V was clipped by 3 bases and J by 0 bases, with 9 bases between them. The CDR3 spans 14 residues. Germline V CDR1 and CDR2: SGHKS, YYEKEE (reference sequence). The CDR3 DNA follows: TGTGCCAGCAGCTCCAACACCATGAACACTGAAGCTTTCTTT. Its protein is CASSSNTMNTEAFF.

In its sample, this clone was seen a few times. The J gene is TRBJ1-5, the V gene TRBV10-3; TRBD1 matches 10 bases. V lost 2 bases, J lost 6 bases, and 1 base stayed unmatched. Germline V gene data show CDR1 as ENHRY and CDR2 as SYGVKD. The CDR3 is 14 amino acids. CDR3 DNA sequence: TGTGCCATCAGTGAGGGGACAGGGGTTCAGCCCCAGCATTTT. Residues: CAISEGTGVQPQHF.

The chain has TRBV14 and TRBJ2-1, with 8 positions matching TRBD2. Germline V CDR1 and CDR2: SGHDN, FVKESK. V was clipped by 3 bases and J by 7 bases; unmatched bases: 5. The CDR3 spans 14 residues. This CDR3 is CASSHPGGGNEQFF. CDR3 nucleotide sequence: TGTGCCAGCAGCCATCCGGGAGGGGGGAATGAGCAGTTCTTC.

The chain carries TRBV6-5 and TRBJ2-3; 9 nucleotides line up with TRBD1. CDR1 MNHEY and CDR2 SVGAGI come from the germline V gene. This CDR3 spans 16 amino acids. With 0 bases clipped from V and 4 bases from J, the junction kept 5 bases outside the gene matches. CDR3 DNA sequence: TGTGCCAGCAGTTACTCGCGGACAGGGGACGCAGATACGCAGTATTTT. It yields the protein CASSYSRTGDADTQYF.

V and J are TRBV7-2 and TRBJ2-4; tentatively, D is TRBD1 or TRBD2 (6 bases each). The CDR3 extends over 17 amino acids. V was cut by 3 bases and J by 4 bases, with 19 bases left in between. Germline loops: CDR1 SGHTA, CDR2 FQGNSA. The CDR3 DNA follows: TGTGCCAGCAGCTTTACGGCGGGTACAGGGACTAAAAACATTCAGTACTTC. This gives the protein CASSFTAGTGTKNIQYF.